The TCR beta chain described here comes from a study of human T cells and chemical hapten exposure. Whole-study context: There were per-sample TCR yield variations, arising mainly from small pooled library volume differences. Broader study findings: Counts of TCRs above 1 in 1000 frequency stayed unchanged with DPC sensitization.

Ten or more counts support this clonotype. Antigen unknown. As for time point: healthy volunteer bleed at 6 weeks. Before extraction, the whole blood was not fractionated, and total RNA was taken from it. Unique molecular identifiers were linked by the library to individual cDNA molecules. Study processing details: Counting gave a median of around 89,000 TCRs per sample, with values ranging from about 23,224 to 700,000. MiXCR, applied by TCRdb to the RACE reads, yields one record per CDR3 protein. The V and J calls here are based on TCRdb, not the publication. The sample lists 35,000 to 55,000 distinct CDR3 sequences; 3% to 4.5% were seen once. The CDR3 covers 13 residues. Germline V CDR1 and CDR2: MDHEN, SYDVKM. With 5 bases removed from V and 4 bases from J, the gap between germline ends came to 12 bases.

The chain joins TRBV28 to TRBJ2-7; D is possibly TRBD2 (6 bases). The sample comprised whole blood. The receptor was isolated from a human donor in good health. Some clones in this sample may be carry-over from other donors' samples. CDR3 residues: CASSERVAYEQYF. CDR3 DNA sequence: TGTGCCAGCAGTGAGCGGGTGGCGTACGAGCAGTACTTC.